This TCR beta chain is drawn from a study of memory CD4+ T cells and cytomegalovirus serostatus. Germline V gene data show CDR1 as SEHNR and CDR2 as FQNEAQ (reference sequence). Trimming removed 2 bases at V and 0 bases at J, with 7 bases between. The CDR3 has 14 residues. TCRdb's copy holds only in-frame clones and misses some; the assay was immunoSEQ multiplex PCR. The sample has some 40,000 clones, roughly 85% seen once; the top ten hold over 4.5%. Single viable CD3+CD4+CD8-CD45RO+ cells were sorted as the memory CD4+ T cells. Sequenced sample: memory CD4+ T cells from blood. V gene TRBV7-9 combines with J gene TRBJ1-1, with D unclear. The receptor was derived from an adult in good health and CMV-seropositive. CDR3 sequence: CASSLKQLNTEAFF. CDR3 bases: TGTGCCAGCAGCTTAAAGCAGCTGAACACTGAAGCTTTCTTT.